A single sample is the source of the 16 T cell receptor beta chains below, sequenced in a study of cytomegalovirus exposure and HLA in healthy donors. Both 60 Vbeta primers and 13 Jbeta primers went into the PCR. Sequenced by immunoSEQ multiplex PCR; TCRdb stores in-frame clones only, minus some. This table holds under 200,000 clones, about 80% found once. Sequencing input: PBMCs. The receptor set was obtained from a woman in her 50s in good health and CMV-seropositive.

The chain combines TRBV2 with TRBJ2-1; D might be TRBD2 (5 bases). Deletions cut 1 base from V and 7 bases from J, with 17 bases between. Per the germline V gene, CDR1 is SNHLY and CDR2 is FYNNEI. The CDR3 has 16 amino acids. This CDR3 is CASSEDGSAHKNEQFF. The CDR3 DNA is TGTGCCAGCAGTGAAGATGGGAGCGCGCACAAAAATGAGCAGTTCTTC.

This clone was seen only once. The CDR3 region is CASSLALGGGYGYTF. CDR3 nucleotide sequence: TGTGCCAGCAGCTTAGCGCTCGGGGGGGGTTATGGCTACACCTTC. V gene TRBV7-2 combines with J gene TRBJ1-2; TRBD1 might be the D (5 bases). The V gene's germline CDR1 is SGHTA and CDR2 FQGNSA. The CDR3 consists of 15 residues. V shed 0 bases and J shed 5 bases, with 13 bases lying between them.

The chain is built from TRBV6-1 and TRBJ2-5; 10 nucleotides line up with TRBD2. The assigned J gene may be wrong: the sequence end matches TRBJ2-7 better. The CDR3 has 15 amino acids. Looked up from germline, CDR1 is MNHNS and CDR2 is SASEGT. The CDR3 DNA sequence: TGTGCCAGCAGTATAGCGGGAGGCTCGTCCTACGAGCAGTACTTC. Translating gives CASSIAGGSSYEQYF.

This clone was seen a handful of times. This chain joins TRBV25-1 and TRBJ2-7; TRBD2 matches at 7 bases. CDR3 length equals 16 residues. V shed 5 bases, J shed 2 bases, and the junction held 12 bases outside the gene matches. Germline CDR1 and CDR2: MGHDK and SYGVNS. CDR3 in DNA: TGTGCCAGCAGTTTAGGGATTAGCGGGCCAACCTACGAGCAGTACTTC. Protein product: CASSLGISGPTYEQYF.

CDR3 in amino acids: CASSRGTGIYNEQFF. The CDR3 DNA sequence: TGTGCCAGCAGCCGGGGGACAGGGATCTACAATGAGCAGTTCTTC. The chain carries TRBV7-2 and TRBJ2-1; 9 nucleotides line up with TRBD1. The V and J ends lost 5 bases and 3 bases, in that order; junction bases with no gene match: 5. Germline V lookup: CDR1 SGHTA, CDR2 FQGNSA. CDR3 length: 15 residues.

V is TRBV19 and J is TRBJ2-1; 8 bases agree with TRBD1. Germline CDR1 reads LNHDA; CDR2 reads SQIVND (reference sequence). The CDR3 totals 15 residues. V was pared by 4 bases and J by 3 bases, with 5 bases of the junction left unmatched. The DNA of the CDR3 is TGTGCCAGTAGTACCCTCGGGACAGGCTACAATGAGCAGTTCTTC. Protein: CASSTLGTGYNEQFF.

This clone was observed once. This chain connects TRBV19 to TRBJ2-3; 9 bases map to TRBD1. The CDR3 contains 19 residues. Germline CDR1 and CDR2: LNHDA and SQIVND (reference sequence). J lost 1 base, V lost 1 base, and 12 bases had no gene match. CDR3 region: CASSIAMGGQGWRTDTQYF. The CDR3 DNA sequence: TGTGCCAGTAGTATAGCAATGGGGGGACAGGGATGGCGCACAGATACGCAGTATTTT.

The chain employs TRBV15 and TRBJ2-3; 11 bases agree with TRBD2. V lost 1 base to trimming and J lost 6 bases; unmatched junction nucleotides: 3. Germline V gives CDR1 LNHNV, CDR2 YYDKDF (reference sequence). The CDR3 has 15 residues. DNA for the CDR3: TGTGCCACCAGCAGAGGCACTAGCGGGAGTGATACGCAGTATTTT. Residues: CATSRGTSGSDTQYF.

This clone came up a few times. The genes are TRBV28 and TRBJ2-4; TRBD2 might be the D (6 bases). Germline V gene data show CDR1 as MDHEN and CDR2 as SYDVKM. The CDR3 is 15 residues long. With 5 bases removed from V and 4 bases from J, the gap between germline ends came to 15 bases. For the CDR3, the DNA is TGTGCCAGCAGTCCTCCCGGGGGAACGAAAAACATTCAGTACTTC. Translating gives CASSPPGGTKNIQYF.

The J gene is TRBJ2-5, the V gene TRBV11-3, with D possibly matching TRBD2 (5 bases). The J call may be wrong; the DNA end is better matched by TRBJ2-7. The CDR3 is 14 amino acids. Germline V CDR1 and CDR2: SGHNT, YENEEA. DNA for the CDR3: TGTGCCAGCAGCTTAGCGGGATTGGGCGGCGAGCAGTACTTC. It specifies CASSLAGLGGEQYF.

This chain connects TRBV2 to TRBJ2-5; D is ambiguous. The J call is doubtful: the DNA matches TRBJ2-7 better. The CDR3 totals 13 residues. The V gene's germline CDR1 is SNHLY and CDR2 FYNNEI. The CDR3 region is CASSRNTFYEQYF. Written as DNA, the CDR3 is TGTGCCAGCAGCCGTAATACTTTCTACGAGCAGTACTTC.

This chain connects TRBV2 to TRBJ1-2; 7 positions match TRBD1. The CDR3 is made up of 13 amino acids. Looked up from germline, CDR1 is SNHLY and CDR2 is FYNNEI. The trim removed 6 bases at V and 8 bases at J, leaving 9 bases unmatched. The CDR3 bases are TGTGCCAGCAGCACCAGGGGGAACCCAGGCTACACCTTC. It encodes CASSTRGNPGYTF.

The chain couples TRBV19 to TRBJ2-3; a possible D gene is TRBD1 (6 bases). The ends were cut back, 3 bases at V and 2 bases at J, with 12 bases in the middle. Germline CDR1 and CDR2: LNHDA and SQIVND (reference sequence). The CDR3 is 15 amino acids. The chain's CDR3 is CASSMKGVDTDTQYF. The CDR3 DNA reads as TGTGCCAGTAGTATGAAGGGGGTCGACACAGATACGCAGTATTTT.

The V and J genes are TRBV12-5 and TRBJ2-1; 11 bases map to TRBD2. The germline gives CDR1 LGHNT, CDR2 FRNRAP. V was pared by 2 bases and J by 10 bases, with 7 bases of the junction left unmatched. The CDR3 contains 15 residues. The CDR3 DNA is TGTGCTAGTGGTTTGACTAGCGGGAGAGAAGGAGAGCAGTTCTTC. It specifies CASGLTSGREGEQFF.

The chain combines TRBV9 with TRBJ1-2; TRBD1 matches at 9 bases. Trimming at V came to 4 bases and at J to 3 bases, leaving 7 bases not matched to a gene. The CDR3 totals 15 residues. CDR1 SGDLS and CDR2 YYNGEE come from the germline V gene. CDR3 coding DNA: TGTGCCAGCAGCCCCACAGGGGGCCATTACTATGGCTACACCTTC. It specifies CASSPTGGHYYGYTF.

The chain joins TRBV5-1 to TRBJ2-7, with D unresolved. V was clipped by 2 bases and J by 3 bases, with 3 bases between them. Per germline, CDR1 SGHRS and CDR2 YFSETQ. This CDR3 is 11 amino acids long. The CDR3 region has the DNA TGCGCCAGCAGCTTATACTACGAGCAGTACTTC. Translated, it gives CASSLYYEQYF.